This TCR beta chain was captured by sequencing in a study of Graves' ophthalmopathy and Graves' hyperthyroidism. About the study: Sampling took place at initial diagnosis, with peripheral blood obtained before any treatment.

Between the trimmed V and J ends, which lost 3 bases and 0 bases, there was a span of 12 bases. CDR3 length: 16 residues. Germline CDR1 reads SGHKS; CDR2 reads YYEKEE (reference sequence). TCR beta CDR3 regions were amplified from RNA transcripts. First-round RT-PCR with HTBI primers preceded a second-round multiplex PCR. TCRdb processed the multiplex PCR reads anew with MiXCR; each CDR3 protein has one entry. Of a few hundred thousand distinct CDR3 sequences in the sample, less than 20% were seen once. This clonotype was counted ten times or more. The authors defined stable hyperthyroidism as no ophthalmopathy within 18 months of follow-up. Diagnosis was based on clinical symptoms, serum thyroxine, TRAb, thyroid ultrasound and orbital computed tomography.

This sequence originates from a woman younger than 30 with stable Graves' hyperthyroidism. Sequencing was carried out using peripheral blood. The rearrangement joins TRBV5-5 to TRBJ2-2; D is tentatively TRBD1 or TRBD2 (5 bases each). CDR3 in amino acids: CASSSSGTANTGELFF. The CDR3 DNA follows: TGTGCCAGCAGCTCCTCCGGGACGGCGAACACCGGGGAGCTGTTTTTT.